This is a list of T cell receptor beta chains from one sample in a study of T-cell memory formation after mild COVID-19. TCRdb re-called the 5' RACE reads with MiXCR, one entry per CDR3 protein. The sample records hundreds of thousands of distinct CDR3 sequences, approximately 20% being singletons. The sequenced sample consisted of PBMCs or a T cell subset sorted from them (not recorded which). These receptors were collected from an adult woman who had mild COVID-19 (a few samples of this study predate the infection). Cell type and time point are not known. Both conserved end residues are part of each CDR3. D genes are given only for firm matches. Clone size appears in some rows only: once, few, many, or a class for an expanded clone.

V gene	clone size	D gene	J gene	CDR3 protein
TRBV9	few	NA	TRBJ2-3	CASSVDRAKDTQYF
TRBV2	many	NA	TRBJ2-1	CASSEASGYNEQFF
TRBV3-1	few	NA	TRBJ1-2	CASSHSTDRKYGYGYTF
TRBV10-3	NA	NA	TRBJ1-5	CAISEDPVNQPQHF
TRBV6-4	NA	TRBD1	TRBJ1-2	CASSATGTGVGYTF
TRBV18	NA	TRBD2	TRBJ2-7	CASSPGLSSEQYF
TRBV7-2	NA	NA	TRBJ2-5	CASSSSRGGETQYF
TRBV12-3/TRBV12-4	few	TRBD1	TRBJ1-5	CASSRTGEGNQPQHF
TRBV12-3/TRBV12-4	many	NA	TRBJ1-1	CASRRTGMNTEAFF
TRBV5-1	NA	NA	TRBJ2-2	CASSLDNTPAGELFF
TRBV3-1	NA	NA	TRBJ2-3	CASSLDRRDTQYF
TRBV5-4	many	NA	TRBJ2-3	CASSATSTDTQYF
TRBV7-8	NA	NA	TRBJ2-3	CASSEGLLKADTQYF
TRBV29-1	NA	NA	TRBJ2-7	CSVVRGDSYEQYF
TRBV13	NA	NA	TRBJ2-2	CASSRPRGDLNTGELFF
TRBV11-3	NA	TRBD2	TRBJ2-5	CASSLAGGRAETQYF